Listed below are T cell receptor beta chains from one sample, sequenced in a study of T cell repertoires in cytomegalovirus infection. These TCRs are of unknown antigen specificity. TCRdb re-analysed the reads in MiXCR, keeping a single row per CDR3 protein. The sample yields about 68,000 distinct CDR3 sequences, about 22% seen once. Sequenced sample: PBMCs, sequenced either directly or after in vitro stimulation (not recorded which). Receptors were obtained from a human donor in good health (CMV status not recorded). Some clones in this sample may be carry-over from other donors' samples. Each CDR3 is given with its conserved first and last residue. The D gene is left open where the match is weak. Clone size is stated in some rows and not others, as once, few, many or a class when expanded.

CDR3	DNA	size	V	J	D
CASSQDFTNTGELFF	TGCGCCAGCAGCCAAGACTTTACTAACACCGGGGAGCTGTTTTTT	many	TRBV4-1	TRBJ2-2	-
CASSADRFNYGYTF	TGCGCCAGCAGTGCTGACAGATTTAACTATGGCTACACCTTC	few	TRBV10-2	TRBJ1-2	-
CASSIRFEAFF	TGTGCCAGCAGCATACGATTTGAAGCTTTCTTT	few	TRBV28	TRBJ1-1	-
CASSRFSYGYTF	TGTGCCAGCAGCCGCTTTTCCTATGGCTACACCTTC	few	TRBV7-2	TRBJ1-2	-
CASSPTGQEPPYEQYF	TGTGCCAGCAGTCCTACGGGACAGGAACCCCCCTACGAGCAGTACTTC	-	TRBV28	TRBJ2-7	TRBD1
CASSYGRQNTEAFF	TGTGCCAGCAGTTACGGCAGACAGAACACTGAAGCTTTCTTT	few	TRBV6-2/TRBV6-3	TRBJ1-1	-
CASSSRTGPNYGYTF	TGTGCCAGCAGTTCACGGACAGGGCCTAACTATGGCTACACCTTC	-	TRBV12-3/TRBV12-4	TRBJ1-2	TRBD1
CASRSHGENTEAFF	TGTGCCAGCAGGTCTCATGGGGAGAACACTGAAGCTTTCTTT	few	TRBV12-3/TRBV12-4	TRBJ1-1	-
CASSPTGGWGNQPQHF	TGTGCCAGCAGCCCGACCGGAGGATGGGGAAATCAGCCCCAGCATTTT	-	TRBV7-9	TRBJ1-5	-
CASSGTSGRTDTQYF	TGTGCCAGCAGTGGGACTAGCGGACGCACAGATACGCAGTATTTT	-	TRBV12-3/TRBV12-4	TRBJ2-3	TRBD2
CASSPSYQSDEQFF	TGTGCCAGCTCACCGTCTTATCAGAGCGATGAGCAGTTCTTC	few	TRBV18	TRBJ2-1	-
CASSYGANTGELFF	TGTGCCAGCAGTTACGGCGCGAACACCGGGGAGCTGTTTTTT	once	TRBV6-2/TRBV6-3	TRBJ2-2	-